The clone carrying this T cell receptor beta chain has at least ten counts. Germline V gene sequence: CDR1 SGHRS, CDR2 YFSETQ. The CDR3 is 14 residues long. V lost 0 bases to trimming and J lost 2 bases, with 8 bases between them. These data come from a study of CD8 T cells in ankylosing spondylitis. TCRdb independently ran MiXCR on the 5' RACE reads; one entry per CDR3 protein. The data contain roughly 48,000 distinct CDR3 sequences, less than 8.5% of them singletons. The receptor's source is a female donor with ankylosing spondylitis or in good health (not recorded which). The sample taken for sequencing was blood, either unsorted or a sorted T cell fraction (not recorded which). This sequence joins TRBV5-1 and TRBJ2-5; D remains unclear. The CDR3 DNA is TGCGCCAGCAGCTTGGGACACGTACAAGAGACCCAGTACTTC. This translates into CASSLGHVQETQYF.